This T cell receptor beta chain emerged from a study of vaccination and CD4 T cells after COVID-19. The overall study: Controls had a CEFX pool, an HIV-1 Nef pool, or no peptide added.

The study sequenced cultured CD4+ T cell DNA using the Oncomine TCR Beta short-read assay. DNA came from CD4+ T cells after culture. MiXCR, run by TCRdb on the PCR reads, gives a single entry per CDR3 protein. The sample shows some 15,000 distinct CDR3 sequences, 43% of them seen only once. Findings and caveats of the study: Median SARS-CoV-2-reactive clonotype numbers went from around 20 to 38; this increase was not significant.

The CDR3 loop spans 15 amino acids. The germline V gene encodes CDR1 SGDLS and CDR2 YYNGEE. The V and J ends lost 0 bases and 9 bases, in that order; junction bases with no gene match: 5. Treatment reported: roughly ten-day PBMC culture with coronavirus spike peptide pools or control peptides (ViraFEST assay). In regard to this clonotype: Its target is unknown.

This clonotype was obtained from a human donor with COVID-19. Material for sequencing was cultured CD4+ T cells from blood. The J gene is TRBJ2-1, the V gene TRBV9; 11 bases align to TRBD1. The CDR3 DNA is TGTGCCAGCAGCGTAGCGGACAGGGGGCTTGGTGAGCAGTTCTTC. It codes for CASSVADRGLGEQFF.